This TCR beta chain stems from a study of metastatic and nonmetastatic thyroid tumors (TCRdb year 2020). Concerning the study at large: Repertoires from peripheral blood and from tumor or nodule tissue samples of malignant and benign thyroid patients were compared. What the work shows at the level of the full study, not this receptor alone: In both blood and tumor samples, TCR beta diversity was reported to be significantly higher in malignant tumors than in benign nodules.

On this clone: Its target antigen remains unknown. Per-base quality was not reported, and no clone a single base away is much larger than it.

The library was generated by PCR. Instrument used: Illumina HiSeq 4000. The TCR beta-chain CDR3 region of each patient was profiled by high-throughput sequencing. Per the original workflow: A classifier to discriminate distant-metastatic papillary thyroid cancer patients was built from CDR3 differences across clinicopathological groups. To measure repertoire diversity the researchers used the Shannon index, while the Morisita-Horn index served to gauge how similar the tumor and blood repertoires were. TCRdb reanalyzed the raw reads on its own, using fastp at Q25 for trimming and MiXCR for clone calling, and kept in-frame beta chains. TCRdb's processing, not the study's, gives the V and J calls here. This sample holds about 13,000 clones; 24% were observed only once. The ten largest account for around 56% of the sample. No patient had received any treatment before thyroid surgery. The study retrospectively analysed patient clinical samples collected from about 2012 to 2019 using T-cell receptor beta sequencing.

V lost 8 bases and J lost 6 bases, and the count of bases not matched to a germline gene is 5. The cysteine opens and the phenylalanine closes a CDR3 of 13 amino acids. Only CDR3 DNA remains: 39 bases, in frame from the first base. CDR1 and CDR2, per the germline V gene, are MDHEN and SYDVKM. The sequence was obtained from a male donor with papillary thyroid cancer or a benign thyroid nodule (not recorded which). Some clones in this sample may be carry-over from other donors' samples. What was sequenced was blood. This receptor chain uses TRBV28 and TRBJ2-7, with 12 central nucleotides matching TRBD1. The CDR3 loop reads CASGRDRGPEQYF. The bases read TGTGCCAGCGGCAGGGACAGGGGGCCCGAGCAGTACTTC.